A single sample gave rise to the 10 T cell receptor beta chains below, sequenced in a study of human T cells and chemical hapten exposure (dated by TCRdb to the early 2020s). Library creation used RACE. The data were produced on a NextSeq 500. Using fastp at Q25 and MiXCR, TCRdb reprocessed the public reads and kept productive beta chains. Duplicate CDR3 protein sequences are folded into a single record with the most common DNA and genes. Counted in this sample were a few hundred thousand distinct CDR3 sequences; about 6.3% of them appeared once. The ten largest make up around 6% of the sample. Sample time point, as interpreted from the label and publication: patch test 2, 6 weeks after DPC sensitization. The sample's treatment or condition label, in plain terms: therapeutic diphenylcyclopropenone sensitization with weekly scalp DPC. The sequences come from whole blood, collected in connection with sensitization to the hapten diphenylcyclopropenone (DPC). These receptors all stem from a woman between 18 and 30 years old with alopecia areata. Some clones in this sample may be carry-over from other donors' samples.

As concerns this clonotype: A much larger clone lies a single base off, so this may be a read error. It is likely a read error, because the conserved phenylalanine at the end of the CDR3 is missing. The gene calls are TRBV4-2 and TRBJ2-7; D is possibly TRBD1 or TRBD2 (5 bases each). Trimming left V 3 bases short and J 2 bases short, with 17 bases between. Per the germline V gene, CDR1 is LGHNA and CDR2 is YNFKEQ. This CDR3 comprises 16 residues. The CDR3 loop reads CASSQGDRDAAYEQYL. CDR3 in DNA: TGTGCCAGCAGCCAGGGGGACCGGGACGCCGCCTACGAGCAGTACCTC.

The CDR3: CSASEGGNEDAGELFF. The CDR3 region has the DNA TGCAGTGCTAGCGAAGGGGGGAATGAGGACGCCGGGGAGCTGTTTTTT. The rearrangement uses TRBV20-1 and TRBJ2-2, with D perhaps being TRBD1 or TRBD2 (6 bases each). The CDR3 is 16 residues long. Germline CDR1 reads DFQATT; CDR2 reads SNEGSKA (reference sequence). Trimming pared 3 bases from V and 6 bases from J, leaving 20 bases between.

This clonotype came up many times. The CDR3 nucleotides are TGTGCCAGCAGTTACGGGACCTATAATTCACCCCTCCACTTT. Amino acid sequence: CASSYGTYNSPLHF. This rearrangement joins TRBV6-6 to TRBJ1-6; the D is unclear. The CDR3 has 14 residues. V was clipped by 2 bases and J by 2 bases, with 4 bases between them. Germline CDR1 reads MNHNY; CDR2 reads SVGAGI (reference sequence).

At least ten counts were recorded for this clonotype. The rearrangement links TRBV29-1 to TRBJ2-3; 10 bases match TRBD1. The V gene end was trimmed by 6 bases and the J gene end by 5 bases; junction bases not matched to a gene: 8. This CDR3 spans 14 amino acids. Germline V gene sequence: CDR1 SQVTM, CDR2 ANQGSEA. The CDR3 DNA sequence: TGCAGCGTAAGGACAGGGGGATTTCAAGATACGCAGTATTTT. Residues: CSVRTGGFQDTQYF.

The sample holds a few counts of this clonotype. CDR3 loop: CASSQVGTRYGYTF. Written as DNA, the CDR3 is TGTGCCAGCTCACAAGTTGGCACTCGCTATGGCTACACCTTC. This chain connects TRBV18 to TRBJ1-2, with unresolved D. Looked up from germline, CDR1 is KGHSH and CDR2 is LQKENI. V dropped 4 bases and J dropped 4 bases, with 13 bases sitting between them. This CDR3 is 14 amino acids long.

The chain joins TRBV12-3 or TRBV12-4 to TRBJ1-2, with D perhaps TRBD1 (5 bases). Trimming took 5 bases from V and 4 from J, leaving 11 bases between them. This CDR3 has 13 residues. The CDR3 here is CASSPRGVYGYTF. The CDR3 DNA reads TGTGCCAGCAGTCCTAGGGGTGTCTATGGCTACACCTTC.

This clonotype turned up a few times. V usage is TRBV10-3 and J usage is TRBJ1-1, with a weak D call TRBD1 (6 bases). V lost 1 base and J lost 4, with 13 bases in between. This CDR3 region has 15 residues. CDR1 ENHRY and CDR2 SYGVKD come from the germline V gene. In nucleotides, the CDR3 is TGTGCCATCAGTGAGTTTAGCGGGGGCGGCACTGAAGCTTTCTTT. It specifies CAISEFSGGGTEAFF.

The V call is TRBV27, the J call TRBJ1-1; 8 positions agree with TRBD1. V gave up 4 bases and J gave up 7 bases; unmatched junction bases: 11. Germline CDR1 MNHEY, CDR2 SMNVEV (reference sequence). This CDR3 has 15 amino acids. The CDR3 coding sequence is TGTGCCAGCAGTTCAGGACAGGGCGCGGCTGATGAAGCTTTCTTT. Translating it yields CASSSGQGAADEAFF.

This clonotype was seen at least ten times. The rearrangement links TRBV3-1 to TRBJ1-5; tentative D call: TRBD1 (5 bases). The CDR3 totals 14 residues. Germline CDR1 LGHDT, CDR2 YNNKEL (reference sequence). Trimming took 2 bases from V and 4 from J, leaving 9 bases between them. CDR3: CASSQIPGNQPQHF. CDR3 nucleotides: TGTGCCAGCAGCCAAATACCAGGGAATCAGCCCCAGCATTTT.

This clonotype was picked up a small number of times. The chain employs TRBV20-1 and TRBJ2-7, with a weak D call TRBD1 (6 bases). Trimming removed 0 bases from V and 4 bases from J, with 13 bases in between. The germline V gene has CDR1 DFQATT and CDR2 SNEGSKA (reference sequence). The CDR3 is made up of 14 amino acids. Written as DNA, the CDR3 is TGCAGTGCTAGAGATCTCAGGGGAGTATACGAGCAGTACTTC. Its protein product is CSARDLRGVYEQYF.